These 32 T cell receptor beta chains were sequenced from one sample in a study of shared T cell receptors in the human thymus. Data came from immunoSEQ multiplex PCR; TCRdb stores just in-frame clones and leaves some out. The data show about 730,000 clones, with 75% to 90% seen just once and approximately 0.01% held by the top ten. These sequences were also reported in another study, on human thymus T cells.

What was sequenced was thymocytes. Source of these receptors: a girl under three years old with a congenital heart defect.

V and J are TRBV19 and TRBJ2-7, with D perhaps matching TRBD2 (6 bases). Trimming pared 2 bases from V and 2 bases from J, leaving 10 bases between. CDR1 and CDR2 from the germline V gene are LNHDA and SQIVND (reference sequence). CDR3 length equals 14 residues. In nucleotides, the CDR3 is TGTGCCAGTAGTATACGCGCGGGGCCCTACGAGCAGTACTTC. Protein sequence: CASSIRAGPYEQYF.

The V call is TRBV9, the J call TRBJ1-1, with D possibly matching TRBD1 (6 bases). Per germline, CDR1 SGDLS and CDR2 YYNGEE. CDR3 length: 17 residues. The ends were cut back, 0 bases at V and 5 bases at J, with 20 bases in the middle. CDR3 loop: CASSVEGGSGVWTEAFF. The CDR3, as DNA: TGTGCCAGCAGCGTAGAAGGGGGAAGTGGGGTATGGACTGAAGCTTTCTTT.

The V gene is TRBV5-6, the J gene TRBJ2-3, with D possibly TRBD2 on 5 matching bases. The CDR3 is 11 residues long. The V and J ends lost 2 bases and 9 bases respectively, with 7 bases between them. Germline lookup yields CDR1 SGHDT and CDR2 YYEEEE. The DNA of the CDR3 is TGTGCCAGCAGCTTTAGCGAGACGCAGTATTTT. It translates to CASSFSETQYF.

J is TRBJ1-6 and V is TRBV6-4, with D possibly TRBD1 on 6 matching bases. Per germline, CDR1 MRHNA and CDR2 SNTAGT. V lost 4 bases to trimming and J lost 6 bases, with 10 bases between them. The CDR3 contains 14 residues. The CDR3 DNA follows: TGTGCCAGCAGTGTGCAGGGGTGTAATTCACCCCTCCACTTT. Its translation is CASSVQGCNSPLHF.

The chain couples TRBV5-1 to TRBJ2-3; 11 positions match TRBD2. The trim removed 0 bases at V and 1 base at J, leaving 7 bases unmatched. Per the germline V gene, CDR1 is SGHRS and CDR2 is YFSETQ. The CDR3 loop spans 18 amino acids. This CDR3 is CASSLASLAGGRTDTQYF. As DNA, the CDR3 is TGCGCCAGCAGCTTGGCCTCCCTAGCGGGGGGACGCACAGATACGCAGTATTTT.

This chain connects TRBV10-2 to TRBJ2-2; 8 bases map to TRBD2. CDR3 length equals 16 residues. CDR1 WSHSY and CDR2 SAAADI come from the germline V gene. V dropped 6 bases and J dropped 6; count of bases not matched to a gene: 12. This CDR3 reads CASSHDPGLGAGELFF. CDR3 DNA sequence: TGCGCCAGCAGCCACGACCCGGGACTAGGGGCCGGGGAGCTGTTTTTT.

The rearrangement joins TRBV11-2 to TRBJ1-4, with 7 bases that match TRBD1. This CDR3 is built from 13 residues. V shed 5 bases, J shed 8 bases, and the junction held 5 bases outside the gene matches. Per germline, CDR1 SGHAT and CDR2 FQNNGV. CDR3 sequence reads: CASSPRDSEKLFF. As DNA, the CDR3 is TGTGCCAGCAGCCCCCGGGACAGCGAAAAACTGTTTTTT.

This clone is a singleton in its sample. This chain uses TRBV10-3 with TRBJ2-3, with 7 positions matching TRBD2. V lost 7 bases and J lost 7; bases outside the gene matches: 11. This CDR3 region has 14 residues. CDR1 ENHRY and CDR2 SYGVKD come from the germline V gene. The chain's CDR3 is CAINRAGPENTQYF. The CDR3 nucleotides read TGTGCCATCAATCGAGCGGGACCCGAAAATACGCAGTATTTT.

The chain carries TRBV30 and TRBJ1-3; a possible D gene is TRBD1 (6 bases). The CDR3 is 19 residues long. Germline assignment: CDR1 GTSNPN and CDR2 SVGIG (reference sequence). Trimming left V 0 bases short and J 0 bases short, with 21 bases between. The CDR3 bases are TGTGCCTGGAGTGTTACCCCGGACAGTAGGAACCGCTCTGGAAACACCATATATTTT. Translating gives CAWSVTPDSRNRSGNTIYF.

The rearrangement uses TRBV4-1 and TRBJ1-2, with a weak D call TRBD1 (6 bases). The germline gives CDR1 MGHRA, CDR2 YSYEKL. The CDR3 sequence is 16 residues long. Trimming left V 5 bases short and J 3 bases short, with 19 bases between. CDR3 DNA: TGCGCCAGCAGCTATCGGACAGCAGGACACCACTATGGCTACACCTTC. Protein: CASSYRTAGHHYGYTF.

The chain combines TRBV5-6 with TRBJ1-2, with TRBD1 matching 9 bases. CDR3 length: 17 amino acids. Germline V gives CDR1 SGHDT, CDR2 YYEEEE. V shed 0 bases, J shed 6 bases, and the junction held 12 bases outside the gene matches. CDR3 sequence reads: CASSLEGGQGPSHGYTF. The CDR3 bases are TGTGCCAGCAGCTTGGAAGGGGGACAGGGTCCATCCCATGGCTACACCTTC.

This clone has only one observation. This sequence joins TRBV6-5 and TRBJ2-1; TRBD2 aligns across 9 bases. The V gene end was trimmed by 5 bases and the J gene end by 8 bases; junction bases not matched to a gene: 10. The CDR3 sequence is 15 residues long. In germline, CDR1 is MNHEY, CDR2 SVGAGI. The CDR3 DNA reads as TGTGCCAGCAGTAGGGTGCGGCGGGGGGGGGATGAGCAGTTCTTC. As protein: CASSRVRRGGDEQFF.

The chain couples TRBV5-1 to TRBJ2-2, with 8 bases that match TRBD1. Germline CDR1 reads SGHRS; CDR2 reads YFSETQ. V lost 5 bases to trimming and J lost 4 bases; unmatched junction nucleotides: 13. This CDR3 contains 17 residues. The CDR3: CASRDTDRVSVTGELFF. The CDR3 DNA reads as TGCGCCAGCAGAGACACGGACAGGGTCTCGGTCACCGGGGAGCTGTTTTTT.

V usage is TRBV9 and J usage is TRBJ2-2; possibly TRBD1 for D (7 bases). With 5 bases removed from V and 7 bases from J, the gap between germline ends came to 12 bases. Per the germline V gene, CDR1 is SGDLS and CDR2 is YYNGEE. The CDR3 consists of 13 residues. The CDR3 is CASRGGGGGELFF. The CDR3 DNA sequence: TGTGCCAGCAGAGGAGGGGGCGGCGGGGAGCTGTTTTTT.

The rearrangement links TRBV7-6 to TRBJ2-5, with TRBD1 identical over 8 bases. Losses at the gene ends were 1 base for V and 5 bases for J; bases not matched to a gene: 15. The CDR3 sequence is 18 residues long. From germline, CDR1 is SGHVS and CDR2 FNYEAQ. The CDR3 spells CASSLVSRGRSSDETQYF. The DNA of the CDR3 is TGTGCCAGCAGCTTAGTGTCCAGGGGGCGCAGTTCGGATGAGACCCAGTACTTC.

The CDR3 here is CASSQDPEPGGEAFF. CDR3 sequence (DNA): TGTGCCAGCAGCCAAGATCCGGAACCCGGGGGGGAAGCTTTCTTT. The chain recombines TRBV14 with TRBJ1-1; TRBD1 might be the D (5 bases). V was shortened by 0 bases and J by 8 bases, with 16 bases between the two germline ends. This CDR3 contains 15 residues. CDR1 is SGHDN and CDR2 is FVKESK in the germline V gene.

CDR3 coding DNA: TGTGCCAGCAGTGAAGCGGGGACAGATAGTTTTTACAATGAGCAGTTCTTC. Protein: CASSEAGTDSFYNEQFF. The chain carries TRBV25-1 and TRBJ2-1; D is perhaps TRBD1 (7 bases). The germline gives CDR1 MGHDK, CDR2 SYGVNS. The CDR3 is 17 amino acids. The V end lost 2 bases, the J end lost 4 bases, and 18 bases lay between the germline ends.

This clone was seen once. The rearrangement links TRBV7-6 to TRBJ2-5; 11 nucleotides match TRBD2. The junction had 3 bases not matched to a gene; V was cut back by 0 bases and J by 6 bases. The CDR3 consists of 15 residues. Per the germline V gene, CDR1 is SGHVS and CDR2 is FNYEAQ. The CDR3 nucleotides are TGTGCCAGCAGCTTAGCCTTAGCGGGGGGGCAGACCCAGTACTTC. This translates into CASSLALAGGQTQYF.

Only one count was recorded for this clone. The genes are TRBV5-6 and TRBJ1-1; no clear D gene. CDR3 length: 14 amino acids. V was pared by 5 bases and J by 1 base, with 12 bases between. Germline V gives CDR1 SGHDT, CDR2 YYEEEE. The CDR3 DNA sequence: TGTGCCAGCAGAAAACCCCCAGGGAACACTGAAGCTTTCTTT. Translated: CASRKPPGNTEAFF.

This clone was found a few times. This chain uses TRBV7-9 with TRBJ1-4; 7 bases are shared with TRBD1. This CDR3 is built from 19 residues. Per the germline V gene, CDR1 is SEHNR and CDR2 is FQNEAQ (reference sequence). After removal of 5 bases from V and 2 bases from J, the junction contained 17 bases not matched to a gene. CDR3: CASSAGTEILCRTNEKLFF. The CDR3 DNA sequence: TGTGCCAGCAGCGCCGGGACAGAGATACTCTGCAGGACTAATGAAAAACTGTTTTTT.

The chain is built from TRBV6-1 and TRBJ1-1; a weak D match, TRBD1 (5 bases). The CDR3 runs 13 residues. The germline gives CDR1 MNHNS, CDR2 SASEGT. The V end was cut by 5 bases, the J end by 2 bases, with 9 bases between. In DNA, the CDR3 is TGTGCCAGCAGTCGAAGGGGTAACACTGAAGCTTTCTTT. As protein: CASSRRGNTEAFF.

The V call is TRBV11-2, the J call TRBJ1-5; D remains unclear. Trimming took 4 bases from V and 1 from J, leaving 20 bases between them. The CDR3 is 18 amino acids. Germline values: CDR1 SGHAT, CDR2 FQNNGV. CDR3 protein: CASSSFPNSVGSNQPQHF. The CDR3 bases are TGTGCCAGCAGCTCCTTTCCCAACAGTGTCGGAAGCAATCAGCCCCAGCATTTT.

The rearrangement uses TRBV28 and TRBJ1-5; no clear D. Germline V gives CDR1 MDHEN, CDR2 SYDVKM. Trimming removed 6 bases at V and 5 bases at J, with 17 bases between. The CDR3 runs 15 residues. The CDR3 is CASSRRPGIDQPQHF. Written as DNA, the CDR3 is TGTGCCAGCAGCCGCAGGCCGGGGATCGATCAGCCCCAGCATTTT.

V is TRBV27 and J is TRBJ1-6; D not resolved. The CDR3 has 13 amino acids. Deletions cut 6 bases from V and 1 base from J, with 4 bases between. The germline CDR1 and CDR2 sequences are MNHEY and SMNVEV (reference sequence). CDR3 sequence: CASSRSYNSPLHF. DNA of the CDR3: TGTGCCAGCAGCCGGTCCTATAATTCACCCCTCCACTTT.

This chain joins TRBV4-2 and TRBJ1-2, with TRBD1 matching over 8 bases. CDR3 length equals 17 residues. Germline-derived CDR1 and CDR2 are LGHNA and YNFKEQ. V dropped 0 bases and J dropped 4; count of bases not matched to a gene: 10. The CDR3 region has the DNA TGTGCCAGCAGCCAAGAATCCCCGACAGGGGCCGCCTATGGCTACACCTTC. Its protein product is CASSQESPTGAAYGYTF.

The rearrangement links TRBV14 to TRBJ2-1; 10 nucleotides agree with TRBD2. V shed 1 base and J 6 bases; nucleotides not matched to a gene: 6. The CDR3 length is 16 residues. Germline CDR1 SGHDN, CDR2 FVKESK. The CDR3 region is CASSQGPSGGANEQFF. DNA for the CDR3: TGTGCCAGCAGCCAAGGACCCAGCGGGGGGGCCAATGAGCAGTTCTTC. The whole variable domain, remainder taken from reference TRBV14 and TRBJ2-1, is EAGVTQFPSHSVIEKGQTVTLRCDPISGHDNLYWYRRVMGKEIKFLLHFVKESKQDESGMPNNRFLAERTGGTYSTLKVQPAELEDSGVYFCASSQGPSGGANEQFFGPGTRLTVL.

The chain uses TRBV5-1 and TRBJ2-5, with D possibly being TRBD2 (5 bases). V was clipped by 4 bases and J by 5 bases, with 21 bases between them. The germline CDR1 and CDR2 sequences are SGHRS and YFSETQ. This CDR3 has 16 residues. The CDR3: CASSPPGGSFTETQYF. In nucleotides, the CDR3 is TGCGCCAGCAGCCCCCCCGGAGGAAGTTTCACGGAGACCCAGTACTTC. The variable domain in full, completed from reference TRBV5-1 and TRBJ2-5, reads KAGVTQTPRYLIKTRGQQVTLSCSPISGHRSVSWYQQTPGQGLQFLFEYFSETQRNKGNFPGRFSGRQFSNSRSEMNVSTLELGDSALYLCASSPPGGSFTETQYFGPGTRLLVL.

The chain is built from TRBV29-1 and TRBJ2-5; no clear D gene. Germline CDR1 SQVTM, CDR2 ANQGSEA. The CDR3 is 12 amino acids. The V and J ends lost 4 bases and 7 bases respectively, with 13 bases between them. The CDR3 loop is CSVGSPSGTQYF. The CDR3 DNA sequence: TGCAGCGTTGGCAGCCCTTCGGGGACCCAGTACTTC.

The chain joins TRBV6-1 to TRBJ2-1; 12 bases map to TRBD2. V lost 0 bases and J lost 10; bases outside the gene matches: 7. The CDR3 is 16 amino acids. From germline, CDR1 is MNHNS and CDR2 SASEGT. The CDR3, as DNA: TGTGCCAGCAGTGAAGCGACTAGCGGGGGCTCGGAGGAGCAGTTCTTC. This codes for CASSEATSGGSEEQFF.

The genes are TRBV6-5 and TRBJ2-1; D is perhaps TRBD2 (6 bases). Trimming took 0 bases from V and 8 from J, leaving 14 bases between them. The germline V gene encodes CDR1 MNHEY and CDR2 SVGAGI. This CDR3 is 15 amino acids long. CDR3 loop: CASSYSGVTSYEQFF. In DNA form, the CDR3 reads TGTGCCAGCAGTTACTCAGGGGTTACTAGCTATGAGCAGTTCTTC.

Of note for this clone: This sample also contains other DNA sequences that code for the same CDR3. The chain uses TRBV28 and TRBJ2-5; 7 bases align to TRBD1. This CDR3 comprises 12 residues. Trimming removed 3 bases from V and 5 bases from J; junction bases left unmatched: 0. Germline values: CDR1 MDHEN, CDR2 SYDVKM. CDR3 residues: CASSFRGETQYF. The CDR3 region has the DNA TGTGCCAGCAGTTTCAGGGGGGAGACCCAGTACTTC.

The genes are TRBV25-1 and TRBJ2-2, with 10 bases that match TRBD2. Losses at the gene ends were 8 bases for V and 7 bases for J; bases not matched to a gene: 10. CDR3 size: 15 residues. CDR1 is MGHDK, CDR2 SYGVNS, per germline. CDR3 sequence (DNA): TGTGCCAGCGAACAACTAGCGGGGAGGAGCGGGGAGCTGTTTTTT. Its protein product is CASEQLAGRSGELFF. The whole variable domain, filled in from reference TRBV25-1 and TRBJ2-2, reads EADIYQTPRYLVIGTGKKITLECSQTMGHDKMYWYQQDPGMELHLIHYSYGVNSTEKGDLSSESTVSRIRTEHFPLTLESARPSHTSQYLCASEQLAGRSGELFFGEGSRLTVL.